This is a list of T cell receptor beta chains from one sample in a study of cytomegalovirus exposure and HLA in healthy donors. Some clones are missing from TCRdb's copy, which holds only in-frame ones; the method was immunoSEQ multiplex PCR. The sample holds 36,000 or so clones, roughly 82% seen once. Sequences were obtained from PBMCs. The source of these receptors is a woman under 30 in good health and CMV-seronegative. Each CDR3 is given with its conserved first and last residue. Fields, in order: clone size, V gene, J gene, CDR3 protein. The size entry is marked missing in some rows and otherwise reads once, few, many or a size class.

>NA|TRBV10-3|TRBJ1-2
CAISESRDPYGYTF
>NA|TRBV10-2|TRBJ2-7
CASSELSLIGTAYEQYF
>NA|TRBV6-6|TRBJ1-2
CASSYVLTGDGYTF
>NA|TRBV7-7|TRBJ1-5
CASSLVRSAGPGFRQPQHF
>NA|TRBV11-2|TRBJ2-5
CASSLGDRGQETQYF
>NA|TRBV4-3|TRBJ2-7
CASSQDNGGRYEQYF
>NA|TRBV25-1|TRBJ2-1
CASSGTTGGEQFF
>NA|TRBV7-2|TRBJ2-2
CASSQDNRVTGELFF
>NA|TRBV5-5|TRBJ2-7
CASSLDPGAYEQYF
>NA|TRBV28|TRBJ2-3
CASSLRGGTDTQYF
>NA|TRBV2|TRBJ2-2
CASRLAGGTYSDTGELFF
>NA|TRBV5-6|TRBJ2-7
CASGLGGVYEQYF
>NA|TRBV27|TRBJ2-1
CASSLSPSSGSFNEQFF
>NA|TRBV5-1|TRBJ1-3
CASSHDRGDTIYF
>NA|TRBV19|TRBJ2-1
CASSRAQAPEEQFF
>NA|TRBV14|TRBJ2-5
CASSRRGVQYF
>NA|TRBV6-5|TRBJ2-7
CASSYARTSQGEQYF
>NA|TRBV13|TRBJ2-7
CASSLGEPPRGQYF
>NA|TRBV6-1|TRBJ1-2
CASSAVSNYGYTF
>NA|TRBV25-1|TRBJ1-6
CASSEGTGNSPLHF
>NA|TRBV18|TRBJ1-5
CASSPSQGANNQPQHF
>once|TRBV6-1|TRBJ2-5
CASSEGIAENQETQYF
>NA|TRBV6-1|TRBJ2-5
CASSSGQLPQETQYF
>NA|TRBV4-2|TRBJ2-1
CASSLTSGRENEQFF
>NA|TRBV4-1|TRBJ2-7
CASSPGLAGDYEQYF
>NA|TRBV2|TRBJ2-3
CANYFAGGTDTQYF
>NA|TRBV5-5|TRBJ1-1
CASSQTGGTEAFF
>large|TRBV5-1|TRBJ2-2
CASSPGSYTGELFF
>NA|TRBV9|TRBJ2-2
CASSVERKFGELFF
>NA|TRBV5-4|TRBJ2-1
CAITSGEGNGEQFF
>NA|TRBV6-5|TRBJ1-2
CASRETGGIYGYTF
>NA|TRBV27|TRBJ1-5
CASSWQGDQPQHF
>NA|TRBV13|TRBJ2-3
CASSVNLADTQYF
>once|TRBV28|TRBJ1-2
CASNQGTSVGYGYTF
>NA|TRBV6-5|TRBJ2-7
CASSRTHRQSYEQYF
>NA|TRBV5-4|TRBJ1-3
CASSLAGIVGNTIYF
>NA|TRBV9|TRBJ2-5
CASSTYGLAFQETQYF
>NA|TRBV28|TRBJ2-7
CASRIPGQGYEQYF
>NA|TRBV10-3|TRBJ1-1
CAISPSAGTEAFF
>NA|TRBV29-1|TRBJ2-5
CSVDRGRETQYF
>NA|TRBV30|TRBJ2-7
CAWSHRVLEQYF
>NA|TRBV9|TRBJ1-3
CASSDPRQRGNTIYF
>NA|TRBV21-1|TRBJ1-2
CASSPIPGQGSCNYGYTF